The clone carrying this TCR beta chain was picked up a small number of times. The record originates from a study of blood T cells in healthy people across ages. The CDR3 spans 13 residues. The ends were cut back, 8 bases at V and 0 bases at J, with 10 bases in the middle. Germline CDR1 reads MNHNY; CDR2 reads SVGAGI (reference sequence). A J-beta primer mix and a sample-barcoded 5' primer were used in a second PCR of about 7 to 12 cycles. Each CDR3 protein gets one entry after TCRdb re-called the 5' RACE reads with MiXCR. The sample includes about 800,000 distinct CDR3 sequences, around a quarter of them seen just once. The same specimen was also included in a second study, on T cells of mothers and their children. From that report: Material was donated by three healthy Caucasian mothers and their six children. Over 8.5 million reads per mother and roughly 3 million per child were obtained. Mothers and children who were related shared slightly more overlap than unrelated pairs, but not significantly more.

Sequencing was carried out using blood. This TCR derives from a boy between 5 and 17 years old in good health. This chain uses TRBV6-6 with TRBJ1-1; D gene unclear. CDR3 coding DNA: TGTGCCAGCGAAACGGTTATGAACACTGAAGCTTTCTTT. Amino acids: CASETVMNTEAFF.